Below, 10 T cell receptor beta chains from the same sample are listed, as sequenced in a study of T cells in Graves' hyperthyroidism and ophthalmopathy. Researchers took RNA transcripts and amplified the TCR beta CDR3 regions from them. When the TCR CDR3 underwent first-round RT-PCR, the HTBI primer set was used. TCRdb reprocessed the multiplex PCR reads via MiXCR and lists one record per CDR3 protein. The data contain 500,000 to 650,000 distinct CDR3 sequences, more than 12% of them singletons. Sequences were obtained from blood. Source of these receptors: a woman in her forties or fifties with Graves' ophthalmopathy.

A few counts support this clonotype. The gene calls are TRBV20-1 and TRBJ2-1; D is possibly TRBD2 (6 bases). Trimming took 8 bases from V and 4 from J, leaving 18 bases between them. Germline V lookup: CDR1 DFQATT, CDR2 SNEGSKA (reference sequence). CDR3 length: 14 amino acids. The CDR3 DNA follows: TGCAGTCTCAAGCGGGCGGAGGCTTACAATGAGCAGTTCTTC. This gives the protein CSLKRAEAYNEQFF.

The chain is built from TRBV30 and TRBJ1-5; TRBD1 might be the D (5 bases). CDR1 is GTSNPN and CDR2 is SVGIG in the germline V gene (reference sequence). CDR3 length equals 13 residues. Trimming removed 2 bases at V and 4 bases at J, with 9 bases between. The CDR3 protein is CAWSLGGNQPQHF. For the CDR3, the DNA is TGTGCCTGGAGTTTGGGGGGAAATCAGCCCCAGCATTTT.

This clonotype was observed at least ten times. The CDR3 loop reads CASSDGDNSYEQYF. The CDR3 region has the DNA TGTGCCAGCAGTGATGGGGATAACTCCTACGAGCAGTACTTC. The chain combines TRBV6-1 with TRBJ2-7; D remains ambiguous. Trimming stripped 3 bases from V and 0 bases from J, with 9 bases between. Germline loops: CDR1 MNHNS, CDR2 SASEGT. The CDR3 has 14 residues.

This clonotype was seen many times. This chain links TRBV7-9 with TRBJ1-1; tentatively, D is TRBD1 (5 bases). V was shortened by 2 bases and J by 1 base, with 14 bases between the two germline ends. The CDR3 runs 16 residues. Germline-derived CDR1 and CDR2 are SEHNR and FQNEAQ (reference sequence). The CDR3 DNA follows: TGTGCCAGCAGCTTACCCCAGACAGTGAAGAACACTGAAGCTTTCTTT. Protein: CASSLPQTVKNTEAFF.

V and J are TRBV11-1 and TRBJ1-1; D unclear. The V gene's germline CDR1 is SGHAT and CDR2 FQDESV (reference sequence). Trimming removed 5 bases from V and 3 bases from J, with 10 bases in between. This CDR3 region has 13 residues. The CDR3 region is CASSVQSDTEAFF. The CDR3 DNA sequence: TGTGCCAGCAGCGTGCAGTCGGACACTGAAGCTTTCTTT.

Many counts were recorded for this clonotype. The J gene is TRBJ2-7, the V gene TRBV7-6; 7 bases are shared with TRBD2. This CDR3 spans 16 amino acids. With V trimmed by 2 bases and J by 5 bases, 12 bases remained unmatched. CDR1 and CDR2 (germline): SGHVS, FNYEAQ. CDR3 DNA: TGTGCCAGCAGCTTAATGGTCGGCGGGAGTCTCGACGAGCAGTACTTC. It is translated as CASSLMVGGSLDEQYF.

This clonotype was detected a few times. The gene calls are TRBV15 and TRBJ1-5; TRBD1 agrees at 8 bases. This CDR3 is 18 amino acids long. From germline, CDR1 is LNHNV and CDR2 YYDKDF (reference sequence). V lost 3 bases, J lost 2 bases, and 12 bases stayed unmatched. CDR3 loop: CATSSLGRDRQGNQPQHF. As DNA, the CDR3 is TGTGCCACCAGCAGCCTAGGCCGGGACAGGCAAGGCAATCAGCCCCAGCATTTT.

In this sample, this clonotype turned up many times. The CDR3 here is CSVGGSRPDTQYF. The CDR3 DNA is TGCAGCGTTGGGGGTAGCCGCCCGGATACGCAGTATTTT. The rearrangement uses TRBV29-1 and TRBJ2-3; D remains unclear. CDR3 length: 13 amino acids. V lost 4 bases, J lost 6 bases, and 14 bases lay in between. Germline CDR1 reads SQVTM; CDR2 reads ANQGSEA.

The sample holds many counts of this clonotype. The rearrangement links TRBV6-2 or TRBV6-3 to TRBJ1-1; 8 nucleotides align to TRBD1. The CDR3 spans 15 residues. CDR1 MNHEY and CDR2 SVGEGT come from the germline V gene. Germline trimming cut 2 bases from V and 1 base from J; bases unmatched to any gene: 3. This CDR3 is CASSYPGQGNTEAFF. CDR3 in DNA: TGTGCCAGCAGTTACCCCGGACAGGGGAACACTGAAGCTTTCTTT.

V gene TRBV6-2 or TRBV6-3 combines with J gene TRBJ2-2; 9 nucleotides line up with TRBD2. V shed 4 bases and J 6 bases; nucleotides not matched to a gene: 9. This CDR3 contains 16 residues. Per the germline V gene, CDR1 is MNHEY and CDR2 is SVGEGT. CDR3 loop: CASSSGGLAGPGELFF. The DNA of the CDR3 is TGTGCCAGCAGTTCGGGTGGGCTAGCGGGACCCGGGGAGCTGTTTTTT.